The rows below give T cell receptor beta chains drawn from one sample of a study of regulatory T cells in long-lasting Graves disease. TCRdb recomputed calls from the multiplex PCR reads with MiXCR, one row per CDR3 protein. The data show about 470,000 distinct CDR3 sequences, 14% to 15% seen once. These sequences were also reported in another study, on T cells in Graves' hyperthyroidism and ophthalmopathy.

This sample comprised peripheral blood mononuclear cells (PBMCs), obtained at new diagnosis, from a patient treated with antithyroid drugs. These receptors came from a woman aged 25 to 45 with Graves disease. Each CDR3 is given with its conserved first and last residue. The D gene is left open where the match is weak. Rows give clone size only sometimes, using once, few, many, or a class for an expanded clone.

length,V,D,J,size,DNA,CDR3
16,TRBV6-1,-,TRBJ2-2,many,TGTGCCAGCAGCCCCGCCGGGGTGGTCCAGACCGGGGAGCTGTTTTTT,CASSPAGVVQTGELFF
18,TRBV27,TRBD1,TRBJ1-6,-,TGTGCCAGCAGCAATCAACCTCGGACAGGACCTTATAATTCACCCCTCCACTTT,CASSNQPRTGPYNSPLHF
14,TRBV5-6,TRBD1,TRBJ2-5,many,TGTGCCAGCAGCTTGGACAGACAGGGAGAGACCCAGTACTTC,CASSLDRQGETQYF
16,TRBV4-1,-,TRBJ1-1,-,TGCGCCAGCAGCCAAGAACGTCCCCGGGTAGGGACTGAAGCTTTCTTT,CASSQERPRVGTEAFF
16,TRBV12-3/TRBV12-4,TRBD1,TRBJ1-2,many,TGTGCCAGCAGTTTAAGGGGGACAGGGCGAAACTATGGCTACACCTTC,CASSLRGTGRNYGYTF
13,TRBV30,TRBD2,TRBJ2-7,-,TGTGCCTGGTCTAGCGGGAGTCCCTACGAGCAGTACTTC,CAWSSGSPYEQYF
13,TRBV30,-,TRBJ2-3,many,TGTGCCTGGAGTGGCGCGATTAGGGATACGCAGTATTTT,CAWSGAIRDTQYF
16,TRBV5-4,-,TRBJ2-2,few,TGTGCCAGCAGACCTAGGGACCTTGCCAACACCGGGGAGCTGTTTTTT,CASRPRDLANTGELFF
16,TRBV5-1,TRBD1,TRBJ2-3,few,TGCGCCAGCAGCTTTATGACAGGGGAGGAAACAGATACGCAGTATTTT,CASSFMTGEETDTQYF
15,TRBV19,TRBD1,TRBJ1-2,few,TGTGCCAGTAGGGGACGGACAGGGGATAACTATGGCTACACCTTC,CASRGRTGDNYGYTF
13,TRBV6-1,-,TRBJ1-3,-,TGTGCCAGCATGTCGTTCTCTGGAAACACCATATATTTT,CASMSFSGNTIYF
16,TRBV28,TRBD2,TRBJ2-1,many,TGTGCCAGCAGTCAAGGACTAGCGGGAACCTACAATGAGCAGTTCTTC,CASSQGLAGTYNEQFF
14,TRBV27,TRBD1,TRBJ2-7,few,TGTGCCAGCAGTTTAGGGACAGGGGCTGACGAGCAGTACTTC,CASSLGTGADEQYF
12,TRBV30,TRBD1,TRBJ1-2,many,TGTGCCTGGACCCAGGGGGTCTATGGCTACACCTTC,CAWTQGVYGYTF
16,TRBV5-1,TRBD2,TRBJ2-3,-,TGCGCCAGCAGCTTTGGCCGGACTAGCGAGACAGATACGCAGTATTTT,CASSFGRTSETDTQYF
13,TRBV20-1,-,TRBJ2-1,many,TGCAGTGCTGAATCAGGGCAACTTAATGAGCAGTTCTTC,CSAESGQLNEQFF
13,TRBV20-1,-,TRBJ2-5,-,TGCAGTGCTAGGGGGCCCGGTGGGGAGACCCAGTACTTC,CSARGPGGETQYF
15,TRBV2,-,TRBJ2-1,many,TGTGCCAGCAGTGAGATGGGGGCGGCGTACAATGAGCAGTTCTTC,CASSEMGAAYNEQFF
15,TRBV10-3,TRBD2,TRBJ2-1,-,TGTGCCTCCTCGATAGCGGGAGGGCCCAACAATGAGCAGTTCTTC,CASSIAGGPNNEQFF